This is a list of T cell receptor beta chains from one sample in a study of early T cells in non-severe SARS-CoV-2 infection. MiXCR, run by TCRdb on the 5' RACE reads, gives a single entry per CDR3 protein. The repertoire consists of some 64,000 distinct CDR3 sequences, with approximately 8.8% occurring once and the leading ten covering roughly an eighth. The sequenced sample was whole blood, obtained at baseline. These TCRs come from an adult who was a healthcare worker with PCR-confirmed SARS-CoV-2 infection or an uninfected control (not recorded which). Both conserved end residues are part of each CDR3.

16 TRBV7-9 CASSSGLAGDYNEQFF
13 TRBV12-3/TRBV12-4 CASSSYLTDTQYF
16 TRBV6-5 CASRPDRGFSYNEQFF
18 TRBV7-2 CASSFFPISGSSTDTQYF
13 TRBV12-3/TRBV12-4 CASRQTGEETQYF
14 TRBV11-3 CASSLGRVGGELFF
14 TRBV20-1 CSANSDGSSYEQYF
15 TRBV20-1 CSARGAGGMNTEAFF
15 TRBV30 CAWSLQGSSYNEQFF
15 TRBV7-8 CASSPLAGHTGELFF
12 TRBV7-6 CASSSRRDEQFF
15 TRBV10-3 CAISEYAGSLAEAFF
16 TRBV2 CASSEVRVNVLVEAFF
11 TRBV14 CASSRYNEQFF
14 TRBV2 CASSSGQSADTQYF
15 TRBV2 CARELGLGSYNEQFF
13 TRBV7-2 CASSPNLDTEAFF
13 TRBV7-2 CASRSPTGYGYTF
14 TRBV25-1 CASSVGQLPREQYF